Detailed here is one T cell receptor (beta chain). What it binds is not known. V lost 1 base to trimming and J lost 11 bases, with 8 bases between them. Germline values: CDR1 SGHDN, CDR2 FVKESK. The length of the CDR3 is 11 residues. Stated time point: patch test 3, about 24 weeks after DPC sensitization. The treatment is: therapeutic diphenylcyclopropenone sensitization with weekly scalp DPC. This entry comes from a study of human T cells and chemical hapten exposure. Study-wide context: The use of 2% DPC on about 2 cm by about 2 cm of upper inner arm skin constituted sensitization.

Overall study results and limits: Donor immune responses may differ from healthy people's, since all donors had alopecia.

TCRdb analysed the RACE reads with MiXCR anew, one entry per CDR3 protein. Found here are around 150,000 distinct CDR3 sequences, around a quarter of them singletons; the top ten hold 2.1%. This specimen consisted of whole blood, obtained in connection with sensitization to the hapten diphenylcyclopropenone (DPC). This sequence was found in a woman younger than 35 with alopecia areata. Some clones in this sample may be carry-over from other donors' samples. The chain uses TRBV14 and TRBJ1-1; tentative D call: TRBD1 (5 bases). The CDR3 DNA follows: TGTGCCAGCAGCCAAGGACAGAGGGCTTTCTTT. This codes for CASSQGQRAFF.